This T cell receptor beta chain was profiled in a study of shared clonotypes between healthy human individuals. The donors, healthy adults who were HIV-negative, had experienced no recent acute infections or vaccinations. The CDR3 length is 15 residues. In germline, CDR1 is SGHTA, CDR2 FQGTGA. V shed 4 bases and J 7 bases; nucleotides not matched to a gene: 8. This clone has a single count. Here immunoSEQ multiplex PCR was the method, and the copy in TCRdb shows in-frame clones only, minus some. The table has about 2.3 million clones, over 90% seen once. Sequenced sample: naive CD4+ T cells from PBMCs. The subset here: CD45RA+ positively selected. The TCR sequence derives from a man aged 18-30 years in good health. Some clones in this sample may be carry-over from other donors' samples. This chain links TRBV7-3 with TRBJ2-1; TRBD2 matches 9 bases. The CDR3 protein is CASSYQRGARNEQFF. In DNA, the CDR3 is TGTGCCAGCAGCTACCAGCGGGGGGCACGGAATGAGCAGTTCTTC.